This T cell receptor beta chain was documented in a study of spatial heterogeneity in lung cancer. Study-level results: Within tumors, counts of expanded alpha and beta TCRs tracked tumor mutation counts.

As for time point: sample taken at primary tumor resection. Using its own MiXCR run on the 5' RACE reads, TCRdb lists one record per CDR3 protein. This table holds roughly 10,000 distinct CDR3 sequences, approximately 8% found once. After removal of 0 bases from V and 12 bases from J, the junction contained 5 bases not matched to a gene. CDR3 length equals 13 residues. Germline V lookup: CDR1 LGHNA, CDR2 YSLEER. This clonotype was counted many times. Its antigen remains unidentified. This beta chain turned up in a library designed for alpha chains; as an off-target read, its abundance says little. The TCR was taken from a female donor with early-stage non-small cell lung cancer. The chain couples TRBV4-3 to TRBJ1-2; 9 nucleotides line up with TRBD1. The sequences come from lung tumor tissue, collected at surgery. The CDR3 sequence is CASSQDSGTGHTF. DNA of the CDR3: TGCGCCAGCAGCCAAGATAGTGGGACAGGGCACACCTTC.